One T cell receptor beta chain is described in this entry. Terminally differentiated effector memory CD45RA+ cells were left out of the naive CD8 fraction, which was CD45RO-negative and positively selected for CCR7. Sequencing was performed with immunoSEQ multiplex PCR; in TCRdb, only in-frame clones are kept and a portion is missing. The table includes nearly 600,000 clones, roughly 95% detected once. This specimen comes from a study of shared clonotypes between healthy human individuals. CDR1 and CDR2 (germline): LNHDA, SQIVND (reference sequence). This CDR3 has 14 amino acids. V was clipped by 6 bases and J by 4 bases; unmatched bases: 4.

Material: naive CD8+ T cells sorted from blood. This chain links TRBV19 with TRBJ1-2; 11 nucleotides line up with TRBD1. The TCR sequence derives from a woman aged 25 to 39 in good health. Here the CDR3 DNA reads TGTGCCAGTAGCAGGACAGGGGGCGCCTATGGCTACACCTTC. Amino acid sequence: CASSRTGGAYGYTF. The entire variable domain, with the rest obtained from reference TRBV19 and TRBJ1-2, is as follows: DGGITQSPKYLFRKEGQNVTLSCEQNLNHDAMYWYRQDPGQGLRLIYYSQIVNDFQKGDIAEGYSVSREKKESFPLTVTSAQKNPTAFYLCASSRTGGAYGYTFGSGTRLTVV.